This T cell receptor beta chain emerged from a study of cytomegalovirus exposure and HLA in healthy donors. Study observations and caveats: Reports indicated that the classifier achieved high specificity and sensitivity in diagnosing cytomegalovirus status. In an earlier analysis, productive rearrangement rates for most beta V segments clustered near 90% or 30%. For most subjects, TCR beta sequences were reported to predict HLA-A and HLA-B alleles with accuracy.

Primers included in the PCR were 60 Vbeta and 13 Jbeta primers. Assay used: immunoSEQ multiplex PCR; TCRdb lists only in-frame clones, some missing. Of roughly 78,000 clones listed, roughly 64% are singletons. The CDR3 is 12 amino acids. Trimming cost V 2 bases and J 4 bases, with 5 bases left between them. The germline V gene encodes CDR1 SNHLY and CDR2 FYNNEI. This clone is a singleton in its sample. The antigen remains unidentified. V gene TRBV2 combines with J gene TRBJ1-2; D remains unclear. The sample consisted of PBMCs. This receptor was identified in a man aged 25-45 years in good health and CMV-seropositive. The CDR3 region has the DNA TGTGCCAGCAGTGAAAACAGCTATGGCTACACCTTC. Encoded protein: CASSENSYGYTF.